The sequence of this TCR beta chain was determined in a study of cytomegalovirus exposure and HLA in healthy donors. The study, taken as a whole, reports: The study listed about 150 cytomegalovirus-associated TCR beta chains.

PCR used 60 Vbeta primers and 13 Jbeta primers. Measured with immunoSEQ multiplex PCR; TCRdb has only the in-frame clones, and not every one. The data hold around 100,000 clones, with roughly 71% observed a single time. The CDR3 has 12 residues. Looked up from germline, CDR1 is MDHEN and CDR2 is SYDVKM. V was pared by 6 bases and J by 6 bases, with 5 bases of the junction left unmatched. In the case of this clone: Its antigen is not known.

The sequence was obtained from a man over 45 in good health and CMV-seronegative. Specimen: PBMCs. The chain recombines TRBV28 with TRBJ2-7; TRBD1 matches at 7 bases. The CDR3 reads CASSDRAGEQYF. The CDR3 DNA reads as TGTGCCAGCAGCGACAGGGCTGGCGAGCAGTACTTC.